The present T cell receptor beta chain was sequenced within a study of CD8 T cells in Susac syndrome. V gave up 0 bases and J gave up 6 bases, with 8 bases separating them. The CDR3 runs to 12 residues. Germline CDR1 and CDR2: GTSNPN and SVGIG (reference sequence). An amount of RNA that ranged from roughly 0.45 to 1 ug was reverse transcribed with random hexamers. TCRdb re-called the immunoSEQ multiplex PCR reads with MiXCR, one entry per CDR3 protein. The data hold roughly 70,000 distinct CDR3 sequences, with 96% observed a single time. The material sequenced was CD4+ T cells from PBMCs. The receptor comes from a human donor with multiple sclerosis. The chain uses TRBV30 and TRBJ1-1; no clear D. DNA of the CDR3: TGTGCCTGGAGTGTCGGGAGACCTGAAGCTTTCTTT. It yields the protein CAWSVGRPEAFF.